This TCR beta chain emerged from a study of regulatory T cells in long-lasting Graves disease (dated by TCRdb to the early 2020s). Background on the whole study: Persistent Graves' disease was defined as antithyroid drug treatment for over 5 years with persistently positive TSH receptor autoantibodies. Patients with persistent Graves' disease were compared with patients with newly diagnosed Graves' disease using TCR sequencing and RNA sequencing of peripheral blood. The study took place in China and was registered as a clinical trial. A total of roughly 33 samples underwent TCR sequencing: roughly 13 from persistent and roughly 20 from newly diagnosed Graves' disease patients. In the clinical cohort, patients with persistent Graves' disease had used antithyroid drugs for an average of roughly 10 years. The study at large found these results: Because the primary lesion, thyroid tissue, could not be accessed, the study looked at peripheral blood alone. Persistent disease showed preferential use of TRBV28, TRBJ1-2 and TRBJ2-5, whereas newly diagnosed disease favored TRBV20-1 and TRBJ2-1. Only the TCR beta chain was sequenced and analyzed. The small sample size was acknowledged by the authors as a limitation that may reduce accuracy. Lower TCR Shannon entropy and fewer highly expanded clones were observed in persistent Graves' disease patients than in newly diagnosed patients, which suggested clonal expansion. A larger number of public clonotypes was shared among persistent patients (about 2,700) than among newly diagnosed patients (roughly 1,000).

From cysteine to phenylalanine, the CDR3 is 15 amino acids long. Only CDR3 DNA remains: 45 bases, in frame from the first base. Per the germline V gene, MNHEY is the CDR1 and SVGEGT is the CDR2. V is trimmed back by 7 bases and J by 4 bases, and the junction contains 10 bases that no gene match accounts for. The receptor library was made with multiplex PCR. The sequencer was an Illumina HiSeq 4000. iRepertoire HTBI primers and Arm-PCR amplification of CDR3 regions were used to construct TCR beta libraries. Gel purification was performed on PCR products prior to sequencing. Per the original workflow: Gene usage analysis of CDR3 amino acid clonotypes used the 62 TRBV and about 14 TRBJ segments found across samples. COPE and FqMerger were used to merge the filtered high-quality paired reads into contigs. BLAST was used to align contigs to IMGT TRBV, TRBD and TRBJ reference genes, with CDR3 defined following IMGT. Any clonotype with a frequency above 0.1% was counted as a highly expanded clone. Shannon entropy served as the measure of repertoire diversity, while the Gini coefficient captured V-J evenness. Public clonotypes were defined as clonotypes shared by more than one individual. The public sequencing data were trimmed at Q25 with fastp and processed into clonotypes with MiXCR by TCRdb, which kept only in-frame beta chains. Each entry is one CDR3 protein sequence, shown with its most common DNA and genes. For this entry, the V and J calls and clone size follow TCRdb and not the study's own pipeline. Present in this sample are approximately 500,000 distinct CDR3 sequences, roughly 21% of which were seen just once. The ten largest clones add up to around 7% of the sample.

The table lists this clonotype with many counts. Its antigen is still unknown. Within one base of it there is no much larger clone, and no base qualities were kept. The label giving this sample's time point can be read as: persistent/refractory GD, antithyroid drugs over 5 years with positive TRAb. For both TCR sequencing and RNA sequencing, RNA was extracted from PBMCs using TRIzol. Graves' disease was diagnosed according to American Thyroid Association guidelines. Patients were recruited from an endocrinology department in Xi'an, China. Each patient gave 9 to 10 milliliters of peripheral blood, collected in an EDTA anticoagulant tube. PBMCs were isolated by Ficoll Paque Plus density gradient separation without further T cell sorting. An Agilent 2100 Bioanalyzer and agarose gel were used to assess RNA quality, and a NanoDrop 2000 was used to measure RNA concentration.

This clonotype originated in a female donor with Graves disease. This specimen consisted of peripheral blood mononuclear cells (PBMCs), obtained when the disease was refractory, from a patient treated with antithyroid drugs. In this chain, TRBV6-2 or TRBV6-3 is recombined with TRBJ1-2, with TRBD1 matching 9 junction bases. CDR3 protein: CASKMTGGNIYGYTF. The nucleotide sequence reads as follows: TGTGCCAGCAAAATGACAGGGGGGAACATCTATGGCTACACCTTC.